This section outlines one TCR beta chain sequence together with its context. This sample is part of a study of blood T cell repertoires in COVID-19. As for the study in general: Cohort 3 recovered donors had two negative PCRs, clearance, or symptom resolution. The United States, Italy and Spain were the sources of the acute and convalescent COVID-19 samples. PBMCs, B-cell-depleted T cells, or T cells were the source of the cDNA or gDNA that made up the material.

In the study's own analysis: Reference gene primer amplification in the assay estimated nucleated cell counts. Generated by immunoSEQ multiplex PCR, the TCRdb table keeps only in-frame clones and is missing some. V and J calls and clone size are those listed in that table; D and trimming were worked out from the DNA. The table shows more than 200,000 clones, with roughly 84% occurring only once. Sequencing used PBMCs or T cells enriched from blood (not recorded which). The TCR was taken from a man younger than 40 in a cohort exposed to, infected with or recovered from COVID-19 (not recorded which).

CDR3 bases: TGTGCCAGCAGTTACACGGCGCAGGGATTGGCCTACACCTTC. Translation: CASSYTAQGLAYTF. The chain recombines TRBV6-5 with TRBJ1-2, with a tentative D call TRBD1 (5 bases). The CDR3 runs to 14 residues. CDR1 and CDR2 from the germline V gene are MNHEY and SVGAGI. V was cut by 2 bases and J by 10 bases, with 17 bases left in between.